Presented here are 4 T cell receptor beta chains from one specimen sequenced in a study of response to subunit inactivated influenza vaccine. One entry per CDR3 protein, called by TCRdb with MiXCR from the RT-PCR reads. Here the sample spans about 520,000 distinct CDR3 sequences, approximately 7.8% being singletons. The sequenced sample was PBMCs from blood, obtained approximately 25 months after vaccination. Receptor source: a man between 50 and 69 years old who received an inactivated influenza vaccine.

This clonotype was observed at least ten times. The chain has TRBV29-1 and TRBJ1-5; D perhaps matches TRBD1 (5 bases). Germline-derived CDR1 and CDR2 are SQVTM and ANQGSEA. Deletions cut 4 bases from V and 2 bases from J, with 9 bases between. The CDR3 runs to 13 residues. The CDR3: CSVGSRGNQPQHF. CDR3 sequence (DNA): TGCAGCGTTGGTAGCAGGGGCAATCAGCCCCAGCATTTT.

This clonotype has ten or more counts. This rearrangement joins TRBV12-3 or TRBV12-4 to TRBJ1-4; tentatively, D is TRBD1 (5 bases). The germline V and J ends were trimmed by 1 base and 6 bases, with 12 bases remaining between them. There are 15 residues in the CDR3. CDR3 in DNA: TGTGCCAGCAGTTTAGGGGGCGCTTCCTATGAAAAACTGTTTTTT. Translated, it gives CASSLGGASYEKLFF.

The chain carries TRBV6-2 or TRBV6-3 and TRBJ2-1, with 7 nucleotides matching TRBD2. The CDR3 contains 18 residues. J lost 0 bases, V lost 2 bases, and 10 bases had no gene match. Germline V gene data show CDR1 as MNHEY and CDR2 as SVGEGT. CDR3 region: CASSYGRAGVISYNEQFF. CDR3 sequence (DNA): TGTGCCAGCAGTTACGGTCGGGCGGGGGTAATCTCCTACAATGAGCAGTTCTTC.

This clonotype occurred a few times. The V and J genes are TRBV20-1 and TRBJ1-6; D unresolved. The CDR3 spans 16 residues. The ends were cut back, 0 bases at V and 0 bases at J, with 9 bases in the middle. Germline CDR1 and CDR2: DFQATT and SNEGSKA (reference sequence). CDR3 residues: CSARETRSSYNSPLHF. The CDR3, as DNA: TGCAGTGCTAGAGAGACCAGGAGCTCCTATAATTCACCCCTCCACTTT.